This T cell receptor (beta chain) was obtained from a study of blood T cell repertoires in COVID-19 (dated by TCRdb to about 2020). The study in broad terms: Samples from collaborators originated in the United States, Italy and Spain and spanned both the acute and convalescent phases of COVID-19. The material from the prospective study consisted of cDNA or gDNA derived from T cells, B-cell-depleted T cells, or PBMCs. Deeply sampled blood TCRbeta repertoires from subjects exposed to, actively infected with, or recovered from COVID-19 were included in the dataset. A freely available public database, intended as a resource for researchers studying the immune response to SARS-CoV-2, is where the repertoires were released. The samples were drawn from the first 160 participants of the ongoing ImmuneRACE study and from 950 to 1,500 subjects provided by 6 global collaborators. Sample metadata almost always included a de-identified subject ID, COVID-19 status, age in years and sex. HLA class I and class II types, where available, came from metadata supplied by the sample provider rather than from assay-based typing.

The collaborating institutions used their own protocols to collect whole blood in K2EDTA tubes. For TCRbeta analysis, collaborator samples were shipped as frozen whole blood, as isolated PBMCs, or as DNA extracted from either sample type. The CDR3 sequence holds 12 residues, the cysteine and phenylalanine included. CDR3 DNA only is kept here, 36 bases in frame from base 1. V loses 2 bases, J loses 8 bases, and the germline ends lie 7 bases apart. The germline V gene specifies MGHRA as CDR1 and YSYEKL as CDR2. The investigation overall reported the following: Clinical and demographic metadata were provided uncurated, with the amount varying by source and participant.

Of note for this clone: Its binding antigen is unknown. Base qualities are not at hand, and no much larger clone is one base apart.

The immunoSEQ Assay, a bias-controlled multiplex PCR, was used to amplify TCRbeta CDR3 regions from genomic DNA. From the authors' description of their analysis: Nucleated cell counts per sample were estimated from amplification of reference gene primers within the assay. To quantify the absolute abundance of each unique TCRbeta CDR3 rearrangement, sequence reads were collapsed and filtered. Productive Simpson clonality was computed per sample as the square root of Simpson's diversity index over productive rearrangements. In TCRdb, the immuneACCESS table is reduced to in-frame sequences with V and J assigned. These tables do not hold every clone; where another copy was compared, an unresolved V gene accounts for under half, and the others remain unexplained. V and J calls plus clone size are reproduced from that table; the DNA served to infer D and trimming. The table for this sample lists 89,000 or so clones; 70% to 90% of them were counted only once. The top ten constitute 9.5% to 15% of the sample.

The sequence is built from TRBV4-1 and TRBJ2-1; the D gene is perhaps TRBD1, from 5 matching bases. Sequencing was performed on peripheral blood. This TCR came from a human donor in a cohort sampled during active COVID-19. The CDR3 here reads CASSQLGDEQFF. Read as DNA, the sequence is TGCGCCAGCAGCCAACTAGGGGATGAGCAGTTCTTC.